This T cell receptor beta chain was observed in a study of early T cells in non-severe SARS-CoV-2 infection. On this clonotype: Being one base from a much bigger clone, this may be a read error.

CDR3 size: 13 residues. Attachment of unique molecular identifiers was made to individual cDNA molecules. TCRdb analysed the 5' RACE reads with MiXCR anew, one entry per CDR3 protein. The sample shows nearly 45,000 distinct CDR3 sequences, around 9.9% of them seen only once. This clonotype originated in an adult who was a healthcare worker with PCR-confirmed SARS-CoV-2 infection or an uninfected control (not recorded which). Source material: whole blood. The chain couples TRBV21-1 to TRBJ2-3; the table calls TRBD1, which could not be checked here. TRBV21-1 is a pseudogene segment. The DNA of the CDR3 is TGTGCCAGCCAACTTCGTACCGGGGATACGGAGTATTTT. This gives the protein CASQLRTGDTEYF.